These T cell receptor beta chains were read from a single sample in a study of metastatic and nonmetastatic thyroid tumors. TCRdb ran MiXCR on the PCR reads. The table lists tens of thousands of clones, 15% to 20% of them singletons, with around 4.7% in the top ten. The sample consisted of blood. These receptors were collected from a female donor with papillary thyroid cancer or a benign thyroid nodule (not recorded which). Some clones in this sample may be carry-over from other donors' samples. CDR3s include the opening cysteine and the closing phenylalanine or tryptophan. Fields, in order: D gene, clone size, V gene, J gene, CDR3 protein, CDR3 DNA. A D gene is named only where the DNA matches it firmly. Clone size is stated in some rows and not others, as once, few, many or a class when expanded.

d_call: .
clone_size: few
v_call: TRBV3-1
j_call: TRBJ1-5
cdr3_aa: CASSPREGSNQPQHF
cdr3_nt: TGTGCCAGCAGCCCTCGCGAGGGGAGCAATCAGCCCCAGCATTTT

d_call: TRBD2
clone_size: many
v_call: TRBV4-2
j_call: TRBJ2-7
cdr3_aa: CASSQGFVGVGGGDDEQYF
cdr3_nt: TGTGCCAGCAGCCAAGGGTTTGTTGGCGTTGGCGGGGGGGACGACGAGCAGTACTTC

d_call: TRBD1
clone_size: medium-sized
v_call: TRBV6-1
j_call: TRBJ2-7
cdr3_aa: CASRRGQASYEQYF
cdr3_nt: TGTGCCAGCAGAAGAGGACAGGCCTCCTACGAGCAGTACTTC

d_call: TRBD1
clone_size: .
v_call: TRBV2
j_call: TRBJ2-1
cdr3_aa: CASSAMVTGGEQFF
cdr3_nt: TGTGCCAGCAGTGCCATGGTGACAGGGGGGGAGCAGTTCTTC

d_call: .
clone_size: .
v_call: TRBV18
j_call: TRBJ2-2
cdr3_aa: CASSPPYYRDANTGELFF
cdr3_nt: TGTGCCAGCTCACCACCCTACTATAGGGATGCGAACACCGGGGAGCTGTTTTTT

d_call: .
clone_size: medium-sized
v_call: TRBV28
j_call: TRBJ2-1
cdr3_aa: CASAPPVSLGNEQFF
cdr3_nt: TGTGCCAGCGCGCCCCCAGTCTCCTTGGGCAATGAGCAGTTCTTC

d_call: TRBD2
clone_size: few
v_call: TRBV30
j_call: TRBJ2-7
cdr3_aa: CAWSRLAGAYEQYF
cdr3_nt: TGTGCCTGGAGTAGGCTAGCGGGAGCGTACGAGCAGTACTTC

d_call: .
clone_size: medium-sized
v_call: TRBV28
j_call: TRBJ1-5
cdr3_aa: CASRPILGGKNQPQHF
cdr3_nt: TGTGCCAGCAGACCTATTCTAGGTGGCAAAAATCAGCCCCAGCATTTT

d_call: .
clone_size: many
v_call: TRBV4-2
j_call: TRBJ1-6
cdr3_aa: CASSQNQRELHF
cdr3_nt: TGTGCCAGCAGCCAAAATCAGAGGGAGCTCCACTTT

d_call: TRBD1
clone_size: .
v_call: TRBV27
j_call: TRBJ2-1
cdr3_aa: CASGVGTGVNEQFF
cdr3_nt: TGTGCCAGCGGGGTGGGGACAGGGGTCAATGAGCAGTTCTTC

d_call: TRBD2
clone_size: few
v_call: TRBV15
j_call: TRBJ2-6
cdr3_aa: CAISGRVPGTNVLTF
cdr3_nt: TGTGCCATCAGCGGGAGGGTGCCTGGGACCAACGTCCTGACTTTC

d_call: .
clone_size: many
v_call: TRBV19
j_call: TRBJ1-1
cdr3_aa: CASSSQTGFTAFF
cdr3_nt: TGTGCCAGTAGCTCCCAAACAGGGTTTACAGCTTTCTTT

d_call: .
clone_size: many
v_call: TRBV7-9
j_call: TRBJ1-6
cdr3_aa: CASSSDISPLHF
cdr3_nt: TGTGCCAGCAGCTCCGACATTTCACCCCTCCACTTT

d_call: TRBD1
clone_size: .
v_call: TRBV5-1
j_call: TRBJ2-3
cdr3_aa: CASRWDRPGTDTQYF
cdr3_nt: TGCGCCAGCAGATGGGACAGACCCGGCACAGATACGCAGTATTTT

d_call: TRBD2
clone_size: many
v_call: TRBV15
j_call: TRBJ2-1
cdr3_aa: CATSKSHSGRAGNEQFF
cdr3_nt: TGTGCCACCAGCAAATCCCATAGCGGGAGGGCGGGTAATGAGCAGTTCTTC

d_call: TRBD1
clone_size: many
v_call: TRBV5-1
j_call: TRBJ2-7
cdr3_aa: CASSLDGRGRGEQYF
cdr3_nt: TGCGCCAGCAGCTTGGATGGCAGGGGGCGAGGTGAGCAGTACTTC

d_call: TRBD2
clone_size: many
v_call: TRBV6-5
j_call: TRBJ2-3
cdr3_aa: CASSYSSGGGTDTQYF
cdr3_nt: TGTGCCAGCAGTTACTCCAGCGGGGGGGGCACAGATACGCAGTATTTT

d_call: .
clone_size: many
v_call: TRBV2
j_call: TRBJ2-7
cdr3_aa: CASSESWQTYEQYF
cdr3_nt: TGTGCCAGCAGTGAAAGTTGGCAGACCTACGAGCAGTACTTC

d_call: .
clone_size: many
v_call: TRBV7-8
j_call: TRBJ2-2
cdr3_aa: CASTWGASNTGELFF
cdr3_nt: TGTGCCAGCACCTGGGGGGCCTCGAACACCGGGGAGCTGTTTTTT

d_call: TRBD1
clone_size: medium-sized
v_call: TRBV27
j_call: TRBJ2-5
cdr3_aa: CASSPQGPAETQYF
cdr3_nt: TGTGCCAGCAGTCCACAGGGGCCGGCGGAGACCCAGTACTTC

d_call: TRBD1
clone_size: few
v_call: TRBV27
j_call: TRBJ2-7
cdr3_aa: CASSSRTGRTYEQYF
cdr3_nt: TGTGCCAGCAGTTCCAGGACAGGGCGGACCTACGAGCAGTACTTC

d_call: .
clone_size: few
v_call: TRBV7-9
j_call: TRBJ1-2
cdr3_aa: CASSLGMSGGYTF
cdr3_nt: TGTGCCAGCAGCCTCGGGATGTCAGGGGGCTACACCTTC

d_call: TRBD1
clone_size: many
v_call: TRBV2
j_call: TRBJ1-1
cdr3_aa: CASSGDRGENTEAFF
cdr3_nt: TGTGCCAGCAGTGGAGACAGGGGGGAGAACACTGAAGCTTTCTTT